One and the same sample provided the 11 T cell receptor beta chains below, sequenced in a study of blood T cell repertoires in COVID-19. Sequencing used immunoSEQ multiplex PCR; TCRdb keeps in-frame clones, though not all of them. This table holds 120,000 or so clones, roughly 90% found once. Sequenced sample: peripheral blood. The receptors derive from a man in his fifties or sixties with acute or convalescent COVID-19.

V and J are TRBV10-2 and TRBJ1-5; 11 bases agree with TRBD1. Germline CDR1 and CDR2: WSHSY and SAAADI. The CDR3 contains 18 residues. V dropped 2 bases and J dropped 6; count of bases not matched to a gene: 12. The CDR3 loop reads CASSEGRSRTGGFQPQHF. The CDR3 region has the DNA TGCGCCAGCAGTGAGGGGAGATCCCGGACAGGGGGCTTTCAGCCCCAGCATTTT.

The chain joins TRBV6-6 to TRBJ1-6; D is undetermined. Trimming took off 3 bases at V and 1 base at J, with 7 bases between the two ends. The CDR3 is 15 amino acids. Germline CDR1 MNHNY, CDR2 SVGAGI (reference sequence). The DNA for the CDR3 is TGTGCCAGCAGTTATGAGGGATCCTATAATTCACCCCTCCACTTT. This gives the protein CASSYEGSYNSPLHF.

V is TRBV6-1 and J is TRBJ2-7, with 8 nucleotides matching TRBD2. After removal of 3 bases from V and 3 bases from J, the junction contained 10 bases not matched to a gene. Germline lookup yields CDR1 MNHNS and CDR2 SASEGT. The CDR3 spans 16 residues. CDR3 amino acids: CASSDAGTRLLYEQYF. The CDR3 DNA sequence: TGTGCCAGCAGTGATGCGGGGACTAGGCTCCTCTACGAGCAGTACTTC.

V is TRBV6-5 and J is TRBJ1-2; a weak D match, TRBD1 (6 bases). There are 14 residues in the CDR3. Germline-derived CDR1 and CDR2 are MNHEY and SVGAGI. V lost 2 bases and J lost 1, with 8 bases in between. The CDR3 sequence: CASSYTGINYGYTF. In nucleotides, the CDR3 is TGTGCCAGCAGTTACACAGGGATTAACTATGGCTACACCTTC.

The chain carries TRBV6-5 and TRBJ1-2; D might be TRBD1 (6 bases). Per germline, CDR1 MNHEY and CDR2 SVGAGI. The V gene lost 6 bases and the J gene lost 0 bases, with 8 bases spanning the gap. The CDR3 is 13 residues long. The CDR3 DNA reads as TGTGCCAGCAGGGACAGTTCTAACTATGGCTACACCTTC. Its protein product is CASRDSSNYGYTF.

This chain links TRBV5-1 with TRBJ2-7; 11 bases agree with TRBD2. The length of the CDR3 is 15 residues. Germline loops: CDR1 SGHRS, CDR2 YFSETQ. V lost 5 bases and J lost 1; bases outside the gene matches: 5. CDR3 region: CASRLGTSGSYEQYF. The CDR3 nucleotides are TGCGCCAGCAGACTCGGGACTAGCGGTTCCTACGAGCAGTACTTC.

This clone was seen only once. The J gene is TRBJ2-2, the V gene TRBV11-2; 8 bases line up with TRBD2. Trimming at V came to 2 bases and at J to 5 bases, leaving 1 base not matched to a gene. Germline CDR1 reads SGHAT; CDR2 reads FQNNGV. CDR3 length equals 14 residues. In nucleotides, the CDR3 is TGTGCCAGCAGCTTACGCGGGAGGACCGGGGAGCTGTTTTTT. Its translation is CASSLRGRTGELFF.

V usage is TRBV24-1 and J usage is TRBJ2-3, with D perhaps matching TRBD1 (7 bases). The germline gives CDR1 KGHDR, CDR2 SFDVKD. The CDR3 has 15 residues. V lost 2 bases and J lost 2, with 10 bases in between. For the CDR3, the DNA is TGTGCCACCAGTGATTCCAGGGGGGCCACAGATACGCAGTATTTT. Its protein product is CATSDSRGATDTQYF.

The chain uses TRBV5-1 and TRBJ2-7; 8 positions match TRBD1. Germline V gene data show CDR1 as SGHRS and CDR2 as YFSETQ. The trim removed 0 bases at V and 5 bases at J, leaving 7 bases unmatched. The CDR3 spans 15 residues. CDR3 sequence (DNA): TGCGCCAGCAGCTTGGGGACAGGGCAGAGGAACGAGCAGTACTTC. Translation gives CASSLGTGQRNEQYF.

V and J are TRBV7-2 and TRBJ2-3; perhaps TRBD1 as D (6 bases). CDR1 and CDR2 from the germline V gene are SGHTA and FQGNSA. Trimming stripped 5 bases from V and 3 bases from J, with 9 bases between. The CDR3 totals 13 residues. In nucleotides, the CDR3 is TGTGCCAGCAGCCCTGACAGGACAGATACGCAGTATTTT. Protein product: CASSPDRTDTQYF.

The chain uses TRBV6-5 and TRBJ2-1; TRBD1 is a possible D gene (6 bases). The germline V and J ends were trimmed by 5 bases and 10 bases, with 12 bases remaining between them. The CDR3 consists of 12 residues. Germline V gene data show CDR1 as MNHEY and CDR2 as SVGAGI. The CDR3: CASSRTDREQFF. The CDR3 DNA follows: TGTGCCAGCAGTAGGACGGACAGAGAGCAGTTCTTC.